This T cell receptor (beta chain) was captured in a study of T cell repertoires in cytomegalovirus infection. TCRdb analysed the reads with MiXCR anew, one entry per CDR3 protein. The sample has about 300,000 distinct CDR3 sequences; around 10% are singletons. The source material was PBMCs. The origin of this receptor is a human donor in good health (CMV status not recorded). Some clones in this sample may be carry-over from other donors' samples.

The CDR3 nucleotides are TGCAGTGCTAGTTCAGGGAATTTGAACACTGAAGCTTTCTTT. Protein sequence: CSASSGNLNTEAFF. This rearrangement joins TRBV20-1 to TRBJ1-1; D may be TRBD1 (5 bases). V was shortened by 3 bases and J by 0 bases, with 11 bases between the two germline ends. CDR1 is DFQATT, CDR2 SNEGSKA, per germline (reference sequence). This CDR3 has 14 residues.